The table lists the clone carrying this T cell receptor beta chain with a few counts. What it binds is unknown. This may stem from a read error, because a much larger clone lies one nucleotide away. These data belong to a study of metastatic and nonmetastatic thyroid tumors. The overall study: Repertoire data that came from the blood and tumor or nodule tissue of malignant and benign thyroid patients were compared. Study-wide findings and caveats: For both blood and tumor, malignant thyroid tumors reportedly showed significantly higher TCR beta diversity than benign nodules did.

Study processing details: Researchers built a distant-metastasis classifier for papillary thyroid cancer that drew on CDR3 differences across clinicopathological groups. TCRdb reprocessed the PCR reads using MiXCR. What appears here as the V and J calls and clone size reflects TCRdb's work, not the paper's. The repertoire consists of about 20,000 clones, with 20% to 25% occurring once and the leading ten covering 6.4%. The length of the CDR3 is 14 residues. From germline, CDR1 is MNHNS and CDR2 SASEGT. There were no patients who had received any treatment before thyroid surgery. The TCR sequence derives from a female donor with papillary thyroid cancer or a benign thyroid nodule (not recorded which). Some clones in this sample may be carry-over from other donors' samples. The chain carries TRBV6-1 and TRBJ1-4, with a tentative D call TRBD1 (5 bases). What was sequenced was tumor tissue. The CDR3 DNA reads as TGTGCTAGCAGTGGGGCGAATATATATGAAAAACTGTTTTTT. It codes for CASSGANIYEKLFF.